These 26 T cell receptor beta chains were all obtained from the same sample, sequenced in a study of CD8+ T cells in alopecia areata (dated by TCRdb to 2016 to 2019). Library preparation used the immunoSEQ multiplex PCR assay. RNA was extracted from all samples and reverse transcribed into cDNA, which served as template for TCR sequencing. In TCRdb, the immuneACCESS table is reduced to in-frame sequences with V and J assigned. These tables do not hold every clone; where another copy was compared, an unresolved V gene accounts for under half, and the others remain unexplained. The sample table lists some 180,000 clones, 40% to 65% of them with a count of one. The top ten hold approximately 11% of the sample. In light of the paper, this sample's time point label describes: 24 weeks on oral tofacitinib. What this sample's treatment or condition label stands for: oral pan-JAK inhibitor, 5-10 mg twice daily.

Material: CD8+ T cells sorted from blood, obtained at week 24, from a patient treated with tofacitinib. The source is a human donor with alopecia areata.

The J gene is TRBJ1-1, the V gene TRBV2; unclear D gene. This CDR3 region has 17 residues. The germline CDR1 and CDR2 sequences are SNHLY and FYNNEI. V lost 6 bases, J lost 5 bases, and 25 bases lay in between. The CDR3 DNA follows: TGTGCCAGCAGCTTTGAAGGTGGAGGGCAAATAAGGACTGAAGCTTTCTTT. Translating it yields CASSFEGGGQIRTEAFF.

This clone was observed a single time. This rearrangement joins TRBV10-3 to TRBJ2-1, with unresolved D. Per the germline V gene, CDR1 is ENHRY and CDR2 is SYGVKD. V dropped 10 bases and J dropped 5 bases, with 12 bases sitting between them. The CDR3 has 12 residues. The CDR3 protein is CATTLGNNEQFF. Written as DNA, the CDR3 is TGTGCCACTACTCTAGGGAACAATGAGCAGTTCTTC.

The rearrangement joins TRBV29-1 to TRBJ1-2; a possible D gene is TRBD1 (5 bases). In germline, CDR1 is SQVTM, CDR2 ANQGSEA. CDR3 length: 13 residues. Trimming removed 4 bases at V and 0 bases at J, with 9 bases between. CDR3 sequence reads: CSVVDTSNYGYTF. The CDR3 region has the DNA TGCAGCGTTGTGGACACCTCTAACTATGGCTACACCTTC.

This rearrangement joins TRBV23-1 to TRBJ2-7; 7 positions match TRBD2. TRBV23-1 has ORF status, its function being uncertain. The junction had 11 bases not matched to a gene; V was cut back by 0 bases and J by 3 bases. The CDR3 spans 17 residues. CDR3 residues: CASSQSGEGTTVYEQYF. For the CDR3, the DNA is TGCGCCAGCAGTCAATCGGGGGAGGGAACGACTGTCTACGAGCAGTACTTC.

V gene TRBV6-6 combines with J gene TRBJ1-1; possible D gene TRBD1, 5 bases. Germline CDR1 and CDR2: MNHNY and SVGAGI (reference sequence). The CDR3 is 12 residues long. V dropped 6 bases and J dropped 4 bases, with 9 bases sitting between them. The DNA of the CDR3 is TGTGCCAGCAGCCACGGGGGCACTGAAGCTTTCTTT. This codes for CASSHGGTEAFF.

In this sample, this clone turned up a few times. J is TRBJ2-5 and V is TRBV7-6; 8 bases align to TRBD1. This CDR3 comprises 17 residues. Trimming removed 5 bases from V and 2 bases from J; junction bases left unmatched: 13. Germline CDR1 is SGHVS and CDR2 is FNYEAQ. CDR3 sequence: CASSPPQGAQKQETQYF. As DNA, the CDR3 is TGTGCCAGCAGCCCACCGCAGGGGGCGCAGAAACAAGAGACCCAGTACTTC.

The rearrangement links TRBV27 to TRBJ2-2; D may match TRBD1 or TRBD2 (5 bases each). The CDR3 has 15 amino acids. V gave up 2 bases and J gave up 4 bases, with 11 bases separating them. The germline V gene encodes CDR1 MNHEY and CDR2 SMNVEV (reference sequence). The CDR3 loop reads CASSLTRGGTGELFF. The CDR3 DNA follows: TGTGCCAGCAGTTTAACCCGGGGCGGCACCGGGGAGCTGTTTTTT.

CDR3 region: CASSLATAGGRLVKNEQFF. In DNA, the CDR3 is TGCGCCAGCAGCTTGGCCACAGCGGGGGGAAGATTGGTTAAGAATGAGCAGTTCTTC. The chain combines TRBV5-1 with TRBJ2-1, with 9 bases matching TRBD2. The CDR3 sequence is 19 residues long. Trimming removed 0 bases from V and 7 bases from J; junction bases left unmatched: 17. Germline CDR1 and CDR2: SGHRS and YFSETQ.

Points on this clone: The same CDR3 can be traced to other DNA sequences in this sample. V is TRBV11-2 and J is TRBJ1-1; D gene unclear. V gave up 1 base and J gave up 6 bases, with 3 bases separating them. Germline lookup yields CDR1 SGHAT and CDR2 FQNNGV. This CDR3 spans 11 amino acids. The CDR3 bases are TGTGCCAGCAGCTTAGGCGCTGAAGCTTTCTTT. It translates to CASSLGAEAFF.

The chain couples TRBV27 to TRBJ1-4; TRBD1 is a possible D gene (6 bases). Germline V gene sequence: CDR1 MNHEY, CDR2 SMNVEV (reference sequence). V was cut by 5 bases and J by 5 bases, with 15 bases left in between. The CDR3 is made up of 15 amino acids. The CDR3 reads CASSTPGAPNEKLFF. CDR3 coding DNA: TGTGCCAGCAGTACTCCAGGGGCCCCCAATGAAAAACTGTTTTTT.

This clone was observed a few times. The J gene is TRBJ1-6, the V gene TRBV29-1, with D tentatively TRBD1 (6 bases). Germline V gene data show CDR1 as SQVTM and CDR2 as ANQGSEA. V was cut by 4 bases and J by 10 bases, with 26 bases left in between. This CDR3 is built from 17 residues. CDR3 loop: CSVGGGGRGREKSPLHF. CDR3 DNA sequence: TGCAGCGTTGGGGGAGGGGGGAGAGGCCGAGAGAAGTCACCCCTCCACTTT.

The V gene is TRBV30, the J gene TRBJ1-1; D unclear. V lost 4 bases and J 1 base, leaving 10 bases between the germline ends. The CDR3 sequence is 13 residues long. Germline V gene data show CDR1 as GTSNPN and CDR2 as SVGIG (reference sequence). The CDR3 sequence is CAWTTGRNTEAFF. CDR3 bases: TGTGCCTGGACGACCGGTCGGAACACTGAAGCTTTCTTT.

This clone has more than one count but fewer than ten. The chain is built from TRBV19 and TRBJ2-7; weak D call: TRBD1 (5 bases). Germline CDR1 and CDR2: LNHDA and SQIVND (reference sequence). This CDR3 has 13 amino acids. V was clipped by 2 bases and J by 5 bases, with 10 bases between them. The CDR3 spells CASSITAGNEQYF. The CDR3 bases are TGTGCCAGTAGTATAACGGCAGGGAACGAGCAGTACTTC. Complete variable domain (other parts from reference TRBV19 and TRBJ2-7): DGGITQSPKYLFRKEGQNVTLSCEQNLNHDAMYWYRQDPGQGLRLIYYSQIVNDFQKGDIAEGYSVSREKKESFPLTVTSAQKNPTAFYLCASSITAGNEQYFGPGTRLTVT.

This clone was detected only once. The chain carries TRBV15 and TRBJ1-1; a weak D match, TRBD1 (5 bases). Germline assignment: CDR1 LNHNV and CDR2 YYDKDF (reference sequence). The length of the CDR3 is 14 residues. The ends were cut back, 0 bases at V and 10 bases at J, with 15 bases in the middle. CDR3 sequence reads: CATSRDQSWGGAFF. The CDR3 nucleotides are TGTGCCACCAGCAGAGACCAATCTTGGGGGGGAGCTTTCTTT.

The chain couples TRBV14 to TRBJ1-1, with 7 nucleotides matching TRBD1. This CDR3 has 15 amino acids. The J segment lost 10 bases and the V segment lost 4 bases, leaving 15 bases of the junction unmatched. Germline values: CDR1 SGHDN, CDR2 FVKESK. This CDR3 reads CASSPLATGILGAFF. CDR3 sequence (DNA): TGTGCCAGCAGCCCTCTAGCGACAGGGATACTAGGAGCTTTCTTT.

This sequence joins TRBV29-1 and TRBJ1-2; TRBD1 agrees at 7 bases. The junction had 8 bases not matched to a gene; V was cut back by 1 base and J by 6 bases. From germline, CDR1 is SQVTM and CDR2 ANQGSEA. The CDR3 loop spans 14 amino acids. This CDR3 reads CSVEADRVLDGYTF. CDR3 nucleotides: TGCAGCGTTGAAGCCGACAGGGTACTTGATGGCTACACCTTC.

J is TRBJ2-5 and V is TRBV29-1; 7 nucleotides line up with TRBD1. With the DNA end fitting TRBJ2-7 better, the J assignment may be wrong. Germline values: CDR1 SQVTM, CDR2 ANQGSEA. There are 15 residues in the CDR3. The chain's CDR3 is CSVAGGSSPKDEQYF. Here the CDR3 DNA reads TGCAGCGTAGCAGGGGGATCGTCGCCGAAAGACGAGCAGTACTTC.

V usage is TRBV30 and J usage is TRBJ1-1; perhaps TRBD1 as D (5 bases). The CDR3 has 13 residues. V lost 2 bases and J lost 4, with 11 bases in between. Germline-derived CDR1 and CDR2 are GTSNPN and SVGIG (reference sequence). CDR3 coding DNA: TGTGCCTGGAGTTTTGGGGGTACCACTGAAGCTTTCTTT. Translation: CAWSFGGTTEAFF.

The chain combines TRBV28 with TRBJ2-7, with a tentative D call TRBD2 (5 bases). The CDR3 loop spans 15 amino acids. Germline V gene sequence: CDR1 MDHEN, CDR2 SYDVKM. Trimming removed 4 bases from V and 1 base from J, with 14 bases in between. CDR3 protein: CASSSTRVESYEQYF. The CDR3, as DNA: TGTGCCAGCAGTTCAACTAGAGTCGAGTCCTACGAGCAGTACTTC.

This clone has only a few counts. This chain connects TRBV6-1 to TRBJ2-1, with TRBD1 as a possible D gene (6 bases). The germline V gene has CDR1 MNHNS and CDR2 SASEGT. With 3 bases removed from V and 0 bases from J, the gap between germline ends came to 12 bases. The CDR3 is 16 amino acids. CDR3 nucleotides: TGTGCCAGCAGTGACAGGGGAATTAGCTCCTACAATGAGCAGTTCTTC. Its translation: CASSDRGISSYNEQFF.

V is TRBV5-4 and J is TRBJ2-3; 12 bases map to TRBD2. The CDR3 is 17 residues long. Looked up from germline, CDR1 is SGHNT and CDR2 is YYREEE (reference sequence). The junction had 4 bases not matched to a gene; V was cut back by 0 bases and J by 2 bases. As DNA, the CDR3 is TGTGCCAGCAGCTTGGAACTAGCGGGGGGTCCCACAGATACGCAGTATTTT. It yields the protein CASSLELAGGPTDTQYF. Looking up the rest from reference TRBV5-4 and TRBJ2-3 gives the full variable domain: ETGVTQSPTHLIKTRGQQVTLRCSSQSGHNTVSWYQQALGQGPQFIFQYYREEENGRGNFPPRFSGLQFPNYSSELNVNALELDDSALYLCASSLELAGGPTDTQYFGPGTRLTVL.

This clone was observed a handful of times. The CDR3 DNA follows: TGCAGCGTTGAAGAAATCGGGGAGAGGAACACTGAAGCTTTCTTT. It is translated as CSVEEIGERNTEAFF. The chain recombines TRBV29-1 with TRBJ1-1; D gene unclear. The CDR3 extends over 15 amino acids. The V gene lost 0 bases and the J gene lost 1 base, with 12 bases spanning the gap. The germline V gene has CDR1 SQVTM and CDR2 ANQGSEA.

This clone turned up a few times. CDR3 amino acids: CASSLNGAVMNTEAFF. In DNA, the CDR3 is TGTGCCAGCAGCTTAAATGGGGCAGTCATGAACACTGAAGCTTTCTTT. This sequence joins TRBV7-6 and TRBJ1-1, with D maybe TRBD1 (5 bases). The ends were cut back, 2 bases at V and 0 bases at J, with 13 bases in the middle. Germline V gives CDR1 SGHVS, CDR2 FNYEAQ. This CDR3 is built from 16 residues.

This clone was counted between two and nine times. The genes are TRBV29-1 and TRBJ2-7; TRBD1 aligns across 9 bases. Trimming removed 4 bases from V and 1 base from J; junction bases left unmatched: 5. The CDR3 spans 14 residues. The germline CDR1 and CDR2 sequences are SQVTM and ANQGSEA. This CDR3 is CSVAGQGQSYEQYF. The CDR3, as DNA: TGCAGCGTTGCCGGACAGGGGCAATCCTACGAGCAGTACTTC.

The chain recombines TRBV25-1 with TRBJ2-1; the D call may be TRBD1 or TRBD2 (5 bases each). V lost 7 bases to trimming and J lost 7 bases, with 8 bases between them. The germline V gene encodes CDR1 MGHDK and CDR2 SYGVNS. There are 11 residues in the CDR3. The CDR3 sequence: CASMWGNEQFF. CDR3 DNA sequence: TGTGCCAGCATGTGGGGGAATGAGCAGTTCTTC.

For this clone: The junction departs from germline at one end; a sequencing error may be responsible. The chain couples TRBV30 to TRBJ2-7; D gene unclear. This CDR3 has 13 residues. Germline CDR1 GTSNPN, CDR2 SVGIG (reference sequence). The CDR3 DNA reads as TGTGCCTGGAGCCGTAGCTCCTCCGACGAGCAGTACTTC. This translates into CAWSRSSSDEQYF.